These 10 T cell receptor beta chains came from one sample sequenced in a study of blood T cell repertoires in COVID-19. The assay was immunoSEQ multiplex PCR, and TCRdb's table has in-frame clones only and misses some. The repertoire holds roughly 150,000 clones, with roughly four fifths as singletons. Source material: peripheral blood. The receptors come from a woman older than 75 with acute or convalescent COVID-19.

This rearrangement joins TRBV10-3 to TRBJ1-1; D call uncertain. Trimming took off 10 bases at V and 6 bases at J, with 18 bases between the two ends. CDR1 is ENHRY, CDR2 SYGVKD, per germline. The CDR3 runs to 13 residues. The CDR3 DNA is TGTGCCACCACCGAGGGCGTGACTGCTGAAGCTTTCTTT. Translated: CATTEGVTAEAFF.

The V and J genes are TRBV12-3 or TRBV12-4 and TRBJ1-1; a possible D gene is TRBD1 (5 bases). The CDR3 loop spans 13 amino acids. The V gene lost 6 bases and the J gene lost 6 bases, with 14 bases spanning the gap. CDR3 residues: CASSPQGRAEAFF. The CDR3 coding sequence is TGTGCCAGCAGCCCGCAGGGAAGGGCTGAAGCTTTCTTT.

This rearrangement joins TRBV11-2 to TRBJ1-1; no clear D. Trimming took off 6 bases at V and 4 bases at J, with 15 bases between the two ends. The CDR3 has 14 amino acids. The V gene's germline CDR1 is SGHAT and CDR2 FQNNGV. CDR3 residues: CASSSEVRSTEAFF. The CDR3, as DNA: TGTGCCAGCAGTTCCGAGGTTAGGAGCACTGAAGCTTTCTTT.

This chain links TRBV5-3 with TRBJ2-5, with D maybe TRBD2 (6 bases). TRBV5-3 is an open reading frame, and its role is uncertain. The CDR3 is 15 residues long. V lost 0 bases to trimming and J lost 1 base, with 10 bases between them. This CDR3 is CARSLAGVFQETQYF. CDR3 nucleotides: TGTGCCAGAAGCTTGGCGGGGGTTTTCCAAGAGACCCAGTACTTC.

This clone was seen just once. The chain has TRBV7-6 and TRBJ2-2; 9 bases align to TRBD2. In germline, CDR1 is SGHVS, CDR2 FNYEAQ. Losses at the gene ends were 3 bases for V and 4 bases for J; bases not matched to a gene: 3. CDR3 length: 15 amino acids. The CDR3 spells CASSLRGGGTGELFF. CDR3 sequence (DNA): TGTGCCAGCAGCTTGCGGGGGGGCGGCACCGGGGAGCTGTTTTTT.

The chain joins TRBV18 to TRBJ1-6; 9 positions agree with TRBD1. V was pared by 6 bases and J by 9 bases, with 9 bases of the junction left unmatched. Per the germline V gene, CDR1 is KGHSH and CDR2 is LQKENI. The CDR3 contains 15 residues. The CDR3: CASSPLDRGSSPLHF. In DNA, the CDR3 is TGTGCCAGCTCCCCCTTAGACAGGGGGAGTTCACCCCTCCACTTT.

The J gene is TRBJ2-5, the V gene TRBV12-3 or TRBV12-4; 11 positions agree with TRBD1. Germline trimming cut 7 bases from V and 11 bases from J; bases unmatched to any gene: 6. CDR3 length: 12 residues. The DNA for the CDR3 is TGTGCCAGCACCGTGGACAGGGGGCTGCAGTACTTC. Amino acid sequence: CASTVDRGLQYF.

The CDR3 loop reads CASSLASGSTDTQYF. In DNA form, the CDR3 reads TGTGCCAGCAGCTTAGCTAGCGGGAGCACAGATACGCAGTATTTT. The chain uses TRBV11-2 and TRBJ2-3, with 8 bases lining up with TRBD2. The length of the CDR3 is 15 residues. J lost 0 bases, V lost 1 base, and 0 bases had no gene match. Germline loops: CDR1 SGHAT, CDR2 FQNNGV.

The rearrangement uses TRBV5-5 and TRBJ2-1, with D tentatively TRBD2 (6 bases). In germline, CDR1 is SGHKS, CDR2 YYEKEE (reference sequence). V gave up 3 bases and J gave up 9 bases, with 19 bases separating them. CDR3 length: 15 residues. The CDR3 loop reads CASSWDGQWGVEQFF. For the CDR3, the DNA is TGTGCCAGCAGCTGGGACGGCCAGTGGGGGGTTGAGCAGTTCTTC.

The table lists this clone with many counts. The CDR3 coding sequence is TGTGCCAGCAGCTTAGAGAGTGGACTAGCCAGAGAGCAGTTCTTC. It yields the protein CASSLESGLAREQFF. The chain joins TRBV7-2 to TRBJ2-1, with 8 positions matching TRBD2. This CDR3 comprises 15 residues. V dropped 1 base and J dropped 10; count of bases not matched to a gene: 9. CDR1 and CDR2 from the germline V gene are SGHTA and FQGNSA.